This entry concerns a single T cell receptor beta chain. This sample was included in a study of blood T cell repertoires in COVID-19. The wider study: COVID-19 samples collected from the United States, Italy and Spain covered acute and convalescent phases. Sample material is recorded as cDNA or gDNA derived from T cells, B-cell-depleted T cells, or PBMCs.

Patients at the Seattle site were enrolled during active infection and followed longitudinally. Original data processing: Nucleated cell counts were estimated from reference gene primer amplification. Some clones are missing from TCRdb's copy, which holds only in-frame ones; the method was immunoSEQ multiplex PCR. V, J and clone size are those of that table, while D and trimming were read from the DNA. This table holds hundreds of thousands of clones, around nine tenths found once. The sequencing sample was made of peripheral blood. This clonotype was sampled from a woman aged 70-85 years with COVID-19, enrolled during active disease.

CDR3 amino acids: CASSLGTGVREAFF. DNA for the CDR3: TGTGCCAGCAGCTTAGGTACAGGGGTGAGGGAAGCTTTCTTT. V gene TRBV7-9 combines with J gene TRBJ1-1; 7 bases match TRBD1. The CDR3 sequence is 14 residues long. Germline V lookup: CDR1 SEHNR, CDR2 FQNEAQ (reference sequence). V was pared by 1 base and J by 8 bases, with 7 bases of the junction left unmatched.